A selection of T cell receptor beta chains follows, all from one sample in a study of blood T cell repertoires in COVID-19. TCRdb keeps only in-frame clones here, not all; method: immunoSEQ multiplex PCR. There are hundreds of thousands of clones in the sample; roughly 90% occur only once, and around 2.8% lies in the top ten. Sequences were obtained from peripheral blood. The receptors shown here come from a woman in her 30s with COVID-19, enrolled during active disease. Both conserved end residues are part of each CDR3. D genes are given only for firm matches. The listing skips clone size in some rows; elsewhere it reads once, few, many or a size class.

v_call,j_call,d_call,clone_size,cdr3_aa,cdr3_nt
TRBV29-1,TRBJ2-1,TRBD2,-,CSVESGGSGVF,TGCAGCGTTGAGTCGGGCGGGAGCGGGGTCTTC
TRBV7-8,TRBJ2-3,-,-,CASSPYLTDTQYF,TGTGCCAGCAGCCCCTACCTGACAGATACGCAGTATTTT
TRBV4-1,TRBJ2-3,-,once,CASSPGTLTDTQYF,TGCGCCAGCAGCCCGGGGACTCTCACAGATACGCAGTATTTT
TRBV6-5,TRBJ2-7,-,-,CASSMDSPPYEQYF,TGTGCCAGCAGTATGGACAGTCCCCCCTACGAGCAGTACTTC
TRBV10-1,TRBJ2-5,TRBD1,-,CASSERQGRETQYF,TGCGCCAGCAGTGAAAGACAGGGTAGGGAGACCCAGTACTTC
TRBV5-4,TRBJ2-3,TRBD2,few,CASSLERRGGSVGTQYF,TGTGCCAGCAGCTTGGAAAGACGGGGGGGCTCAGTCGGGACGCAGTATTTT
TRBV7-2,TRBJ2-5,-,-,CASSLAGGAVETQYF,TGTGCCAGCAGCTTAGCAGGGGGAGCGGTAGAGACCCAGTACTTC
TRBV10-3,TRBJ1-2,TRBD1,-,CAISDKTGGVSYGYTF,TGTGCCATCAGTGACAAGACAGGGGGCGTAAGCTATGGCTACACCTTC
TRBV7-9,TRBJ1-6,TRBD1,-,CASKETGASPLHF,TGTGCCAGCAAGGAGACAGGGGCCTCACCCCTCCACTTT
TRBV18,TRBJ2-3,TRBD2,once,CASSPPSGLAASTDTQYF,TGTGCCAGCTCACCACCCTCTGGGCTAGCGGCTAGCACAGATACGCAGTATTTT
TRBV10-3,TRBJ2-3,-,-,CAISGYERTRADTQYF,TGTGCCATCAGTGGGTACGAAAGGACACGCGCAGATACGCAGTATTTT
TRBV11-3,TRBJ2-5,TRBD2,-,CASSSLFSGGQQETQYF,TGTGCCAGCAGCTCCCTTTTTAGCGGGGGGCAACAAGAGACCCAGTACTTC
TRBV6-5,TRBJ2-7,-,-,CASSYGRQGTYEQYF,TGTGCCAGCAGTTACGGGCGGCAGGGGACCTACGAGCAGTACTTC
TRBV6-6,TRBJ2-1,TRBD2,-,CASSYSAGEPDEQFF,TGTGCCAGCAGTTACTCGGCGGGAGAACCCGATGAGCAGTTCTTC
TRBV29-1,TRBJ2-5,TRBD2,-,CSVDGGEETQYF,TGCAGCGTTGATGGGGGGGAAGAGACCCAGTACTTC
TRBV6-2/TRBV6-3,TRBJ1-2,TRBD1,-,CASSRRGQVNYGYTF,TGTGCCAGCAGTCGGAGGGGGCAAGTTAACTATGGCTACACCTTC
TRBV5-1,TRBJ1-1,-,-,CASSPYRATEAFF,TGCGCCAGCAGCCCCTACAGGGCCACTGAAGCTTTCTTT
TRBV19,TRBJ2-6,TRBD1,-,CASSMNRGDSGANVLTF,TGTGCCAGTAGTATGAACAGGGGGGATTCTGGGGCCAACGTCCTGACTTTC
TRBV5-1,TRBJ2-3,TRBD2,-,CASSFELAGSDTQYF,TGCGCCAGCAGCTTCGAACTAGCGGGGTCAGATACGCAGTATTTT
TRBV24-1,TRBJ2-1,-,-,CATSDWLSSYNEQFF,TGTGCCACCAGTGATTGGTTGAGCTCCTACAATGAGCAGTTCTTC
TRBV10-3,TRBJ2-1,TRBD2,-,CAISGTSGRRSYNEQFF,TGTGCCATCAGTGGGACTAGCGGGAGGAGATCCTACAATGAGCAGTTCTTC
TRBV3-1/TRBV3-2,TRBJ1-6,-,-,CASSQAGSPLHF,TGTGCCAGCAGCCAAGCGGGTTCACCCCTCCACTTT
TRBV6-5,TRBJ1-5,TRBD1,-,CASSYSRQGNQPQHF,TGTGCCAGCAGTTACTCCAGACAGGGCAACCAGCCCCAGCATTTT
TRBV2,TRBJ1-1,-,-,CASSVDSRNTEAFF,TGTGCCAGCAGTGTGGACAGCCGGAACACTGAAGCTTTCTTT
TRBV10-3,TRBJ1-1,-,-,CAIQDISTEAFF,TGTGCCATCCAGGATATATCGACTGAAGCTTTCTTT
TRBV4-1,TRBJ2-4,-,-,CASSQLPGPVNIQYF,TGCGCCAGCAGCCAACTCCCAGGTCCTGTAAACATTCAGTACTTC
TRBV6-5,TRBJ1-2,TRBD1,-,CASSRQGHNYGYTF,TGTGCCAGCAGTCGACAGGGGCACAACTATGGCTACACCTTC
TRBV7-9,TRBJ2-1,-,-,CASSLGLDNEQFF,TGTGCCAGCAGCCTCGGGTTGGACAATGAGCAGTTCTTC
TRBV9,TRBJ2-2,-,-,CASSVRRNGELFF,TGTGCCAGCAGCGTAAGGCGGAACGGGGAGCTGTTTTTT